What follows is one TCR beta chain and its context. This entry belongs to a study of blood T cell repertoires in COVID-19. V trimming: 4 bases; J trimming: 0 bases; junction bases outside the gene matches: 1. This CDR3 contains 15 residues. Germline CDR1 and CDR2: SNHLY and FYNNEI. Generated by immunoSEQ multiplex PCR, the TCRdb table keeps only in-frame clones and is missing some. The profile shows about 250,000 clones, around nine tenths of them singletons. Source material: peripheral blood. The rearrangement joins TRBV2 to TRBJ1-2; 11 bases fit TRBD1. The sequence derives from a man aged 25 to 40 with COVID-19, enrolled during active disease. In nucleotides, the CDR3 is TGTGCCAGCAGTGGGGACAGGGGGACTAACTATGGCTACACCTTC. Amino acid sequence: CASSGDRGTNYGYTF.